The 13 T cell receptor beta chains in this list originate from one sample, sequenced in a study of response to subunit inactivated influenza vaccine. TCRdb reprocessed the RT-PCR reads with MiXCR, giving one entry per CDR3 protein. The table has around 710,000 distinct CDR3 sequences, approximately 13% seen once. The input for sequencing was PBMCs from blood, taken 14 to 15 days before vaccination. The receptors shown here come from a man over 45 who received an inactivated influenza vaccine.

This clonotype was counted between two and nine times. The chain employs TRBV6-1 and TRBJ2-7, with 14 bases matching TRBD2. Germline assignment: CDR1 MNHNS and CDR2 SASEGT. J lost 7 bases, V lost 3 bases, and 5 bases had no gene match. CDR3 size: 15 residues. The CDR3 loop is CASSDSGTSGGEQYF. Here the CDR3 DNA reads TGTGCCAGCAGTGATTCCGGGACTAGCGGGGGAGAGCAGTACTTC.

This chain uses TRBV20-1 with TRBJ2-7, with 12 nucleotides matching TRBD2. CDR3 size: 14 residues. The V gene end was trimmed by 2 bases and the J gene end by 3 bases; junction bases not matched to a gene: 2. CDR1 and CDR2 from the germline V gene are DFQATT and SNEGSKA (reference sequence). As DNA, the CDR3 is TGCAGTGCTAGACGACTAGCGGGAGACTACGAGCAGTACTTC. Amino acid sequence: CSARRLAGDYEQYF.

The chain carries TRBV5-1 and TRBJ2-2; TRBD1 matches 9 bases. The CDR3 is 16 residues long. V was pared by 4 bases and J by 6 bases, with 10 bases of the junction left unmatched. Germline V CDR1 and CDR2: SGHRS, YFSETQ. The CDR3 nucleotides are TGCGCCAGCAGCCATCAAGGGACAGGGAGGGCCGGGGAGCTGTTTTTT. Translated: CASSHQGTGRAGELFF.

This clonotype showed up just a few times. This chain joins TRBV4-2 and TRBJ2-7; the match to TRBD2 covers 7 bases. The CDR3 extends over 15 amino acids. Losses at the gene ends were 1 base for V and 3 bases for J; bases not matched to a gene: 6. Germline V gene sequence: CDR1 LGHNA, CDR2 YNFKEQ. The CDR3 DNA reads TGTGCCAGCAGCCAAGCAAGCGGGGTTATCTACGAGCAGTACTTC. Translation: CASSQASGVIYEQYF.

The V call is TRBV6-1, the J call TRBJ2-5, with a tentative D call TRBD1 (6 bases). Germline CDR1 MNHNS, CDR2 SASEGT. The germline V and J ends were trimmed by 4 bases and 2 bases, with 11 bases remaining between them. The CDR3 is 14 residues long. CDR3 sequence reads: CASSGRDTQETQYF. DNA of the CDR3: TGTGCCAGCAGTGGTCGGGACACACAAGAGACCCAGTACTTC.

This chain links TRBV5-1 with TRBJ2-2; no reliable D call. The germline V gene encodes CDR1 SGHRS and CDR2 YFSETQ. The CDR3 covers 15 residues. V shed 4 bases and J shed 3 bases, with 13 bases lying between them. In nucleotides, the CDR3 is TGCGCCAGCAGCCCTAATCCGATAGACACCGGGGAGCTGTTTTTT. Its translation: CASSPNPIDTGELFF.

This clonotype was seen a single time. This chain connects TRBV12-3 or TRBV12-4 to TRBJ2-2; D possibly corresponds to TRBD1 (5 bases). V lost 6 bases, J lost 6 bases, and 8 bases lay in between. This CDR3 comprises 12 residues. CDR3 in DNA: TGTGCCAGCAGCCGACAGTCCGGGGAGCTGTTTTTT. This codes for CASSRQSGELFF.

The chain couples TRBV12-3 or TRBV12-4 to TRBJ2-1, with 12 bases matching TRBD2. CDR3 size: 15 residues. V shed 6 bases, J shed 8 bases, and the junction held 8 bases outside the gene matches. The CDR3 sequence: CASRSSGRAFYEQFF. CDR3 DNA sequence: TGTGCCAGCAGGTCTAGCGGGAGGGCGTTCTATGAGCAGTTCTTC.

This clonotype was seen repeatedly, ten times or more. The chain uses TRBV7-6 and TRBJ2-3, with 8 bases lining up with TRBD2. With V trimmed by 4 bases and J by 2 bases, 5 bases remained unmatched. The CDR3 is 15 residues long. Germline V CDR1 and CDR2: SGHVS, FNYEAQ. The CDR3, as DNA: TGTGCCAGCAGCTCACTAGCGGTACTCACAGATACGCAGTATTTT. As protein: CASSSLAVLTDTQYF.

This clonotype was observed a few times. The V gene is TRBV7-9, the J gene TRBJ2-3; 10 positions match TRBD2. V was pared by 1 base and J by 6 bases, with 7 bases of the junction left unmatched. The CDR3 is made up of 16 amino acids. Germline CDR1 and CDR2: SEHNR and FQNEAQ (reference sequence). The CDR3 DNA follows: TGTGCCAGCAGCTTAGGGGCCCTAGCGGGAGCTGATACGCAGTATTTT. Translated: CASSLGALAGADTQYF.

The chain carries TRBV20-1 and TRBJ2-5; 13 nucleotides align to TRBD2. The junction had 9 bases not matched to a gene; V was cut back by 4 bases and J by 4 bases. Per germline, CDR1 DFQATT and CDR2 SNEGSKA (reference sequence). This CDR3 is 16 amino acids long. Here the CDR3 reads CSATRLAGGVGETQYF. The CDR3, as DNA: TGCAGTGCTACAAGACTAGCGGGAGGAGTGGGAGAGACCCAGTACTTC.

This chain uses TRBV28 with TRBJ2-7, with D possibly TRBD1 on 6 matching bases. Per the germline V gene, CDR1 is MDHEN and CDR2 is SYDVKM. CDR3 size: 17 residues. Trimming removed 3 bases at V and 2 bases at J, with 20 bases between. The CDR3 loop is CASSFPPSRGQTYEQYF. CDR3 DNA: TGTGCCAGCAGTTTCCCTCCCTCCCGCGGACAGACCTACGAGCAGTACTTC.

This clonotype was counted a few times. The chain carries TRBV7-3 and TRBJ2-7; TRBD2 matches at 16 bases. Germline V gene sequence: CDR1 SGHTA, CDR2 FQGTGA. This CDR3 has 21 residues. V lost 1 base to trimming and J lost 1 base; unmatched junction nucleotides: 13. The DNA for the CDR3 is TGTGCCAGCAGCTTAAGAGGAGTGGGGACTAGCGGGAGGGCAAGTTCCTACGAGCAGTACTTC. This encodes CASSLRGVGTSGRASSYEQYF.